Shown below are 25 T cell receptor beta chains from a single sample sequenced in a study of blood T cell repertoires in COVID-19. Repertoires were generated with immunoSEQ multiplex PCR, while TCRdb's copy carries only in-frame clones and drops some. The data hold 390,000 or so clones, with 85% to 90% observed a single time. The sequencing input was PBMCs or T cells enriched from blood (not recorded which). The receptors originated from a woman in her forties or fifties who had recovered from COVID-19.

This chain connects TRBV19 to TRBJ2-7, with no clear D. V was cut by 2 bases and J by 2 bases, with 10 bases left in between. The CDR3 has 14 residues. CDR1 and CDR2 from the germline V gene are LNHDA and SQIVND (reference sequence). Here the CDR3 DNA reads TGTGCCAGTAGTATAAGGAGAGATACCTACGAGCAGTACTTC. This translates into CASSIRRDTYEQYF.

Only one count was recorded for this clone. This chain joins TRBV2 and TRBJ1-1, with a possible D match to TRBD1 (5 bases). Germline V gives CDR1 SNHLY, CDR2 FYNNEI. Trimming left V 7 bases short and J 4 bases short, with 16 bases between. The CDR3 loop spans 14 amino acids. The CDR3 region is CASMVSKRGTEAFF. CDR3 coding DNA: TGTGCCAGCATGGTGTCTAAAAGGGGCACTGAAGCTTTCTTT.

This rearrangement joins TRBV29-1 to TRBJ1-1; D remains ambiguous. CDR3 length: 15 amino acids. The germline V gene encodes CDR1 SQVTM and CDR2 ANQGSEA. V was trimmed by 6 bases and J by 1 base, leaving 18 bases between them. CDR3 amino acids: CSVVPRVETNTEAFF. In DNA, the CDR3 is TGCAGCGTAGTCCCCCGGGTGGAAACGAACACTGAAGCTTTCTTT.

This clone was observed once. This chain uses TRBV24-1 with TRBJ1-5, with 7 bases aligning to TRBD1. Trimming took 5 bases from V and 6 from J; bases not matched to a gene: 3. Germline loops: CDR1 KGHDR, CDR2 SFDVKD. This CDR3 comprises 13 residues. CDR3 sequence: CATSAAGGQPQHF. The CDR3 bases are TGTGCCACCAGTGCGGCAGGGGGTCAGCCCCAGCATTTT.

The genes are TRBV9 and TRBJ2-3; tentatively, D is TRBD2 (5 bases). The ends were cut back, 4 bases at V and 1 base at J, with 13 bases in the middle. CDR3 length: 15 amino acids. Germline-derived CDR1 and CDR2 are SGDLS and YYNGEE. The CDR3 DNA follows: TGTGCCAGCAGCACGGGAATCAGCCGCACAGATACGCAGTATTTT. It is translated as CASSTGISRTDTQYF.

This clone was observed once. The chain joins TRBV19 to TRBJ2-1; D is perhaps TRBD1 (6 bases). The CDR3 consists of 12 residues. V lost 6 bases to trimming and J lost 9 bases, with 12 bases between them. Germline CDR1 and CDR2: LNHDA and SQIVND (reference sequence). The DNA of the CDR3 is TGTGCCAGTAGCCTGAACAGGGTTGAGCAGTTCTTC. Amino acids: CASSLNRVEQFF.

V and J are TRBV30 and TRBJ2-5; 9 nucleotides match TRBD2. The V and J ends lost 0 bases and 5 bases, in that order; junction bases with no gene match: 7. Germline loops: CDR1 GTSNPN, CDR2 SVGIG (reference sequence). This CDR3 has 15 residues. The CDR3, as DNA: TGTGCCTGGAGTGTAGGCGGGGGGGCCTTTGAGACCCAGTACTTC. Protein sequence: CAWSVGGGAFETQYF.

CDR3 in DNA: TGCGCCAGCAGCCATCCGGACAGCCCACCACCCCAGGTGCAGTACTTC. Encoded protein: CASSHPDSPPPQVQYF. This sequence joins TRBV4-1 and TRBJ2-7; D is perhaps TRBD1 (6 bases). Germline assignment: CDR1 MGHRA and CDR2 YSYEKL. This CDR3 comprises 16 residues. Between the trimmed V and J ends, which lost 3 bases and 9 bases, there was a span of 24 bases.

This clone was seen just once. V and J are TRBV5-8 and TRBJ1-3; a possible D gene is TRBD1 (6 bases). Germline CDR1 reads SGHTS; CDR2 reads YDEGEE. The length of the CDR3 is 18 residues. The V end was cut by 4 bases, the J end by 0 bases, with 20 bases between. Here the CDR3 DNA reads TGTGCCAGCAGCCTAGGAACCCAGGGGTCGAGCTCTGGAAACACCATATATTTT. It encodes CASSLGTQGSSSGNTIYF.

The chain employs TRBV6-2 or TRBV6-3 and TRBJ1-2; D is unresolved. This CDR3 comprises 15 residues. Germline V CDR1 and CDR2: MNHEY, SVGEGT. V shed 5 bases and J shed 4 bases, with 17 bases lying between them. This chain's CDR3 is CASSPGRVSFYGYTF. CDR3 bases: TGTGCCAGCAGTCCGGGGAGAGTCTCATTCTATGGCTACACCTTC.

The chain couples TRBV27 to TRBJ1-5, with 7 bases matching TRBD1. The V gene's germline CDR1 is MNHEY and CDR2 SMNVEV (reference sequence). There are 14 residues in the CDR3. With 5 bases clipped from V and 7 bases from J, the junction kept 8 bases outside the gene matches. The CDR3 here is CASSQGTAGQPQHF. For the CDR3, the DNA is TGTGCCAGCAGTCAAGGGACAGCCGGGCAGCCCCAGCATTTT.

The CDR3 DNA reads as TGTGCCAGCAGCCAAGTGACAGCTCTCTCCGGGCACGACGAGGGCTACACCTTC. It codes for CASSQVTALSGHDEGYTF. The V and J genes are TRBV4-2 and TRBJ1-2, with D perhaps matching TRBD1 (5 bases). Germline assignment: CDR1 LGHNA and CDR2 YNFKEQ. V gave up 1 base and J gave up 8 bases, with 26 bases separating them. This CDR3 is built from 18 residues.

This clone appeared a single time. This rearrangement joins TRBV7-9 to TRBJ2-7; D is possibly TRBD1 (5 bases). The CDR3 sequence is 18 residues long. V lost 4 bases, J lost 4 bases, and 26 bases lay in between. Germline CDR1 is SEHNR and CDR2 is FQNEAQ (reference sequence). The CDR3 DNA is TGTGCCAGCAGCTCCTCCAGAGCAGGGAAGGTGGGGAAATACGAGCAGTACTTC. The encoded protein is CASSSSRAGKVGKYEQYF.

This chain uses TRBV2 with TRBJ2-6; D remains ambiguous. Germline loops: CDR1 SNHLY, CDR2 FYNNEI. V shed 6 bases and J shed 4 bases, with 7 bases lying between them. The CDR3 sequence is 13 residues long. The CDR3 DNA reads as TGTGCCAGCAGCCGAGGAGGGGCCAACGTCCTGACTTTC. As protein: CASSRGGANVLTF.

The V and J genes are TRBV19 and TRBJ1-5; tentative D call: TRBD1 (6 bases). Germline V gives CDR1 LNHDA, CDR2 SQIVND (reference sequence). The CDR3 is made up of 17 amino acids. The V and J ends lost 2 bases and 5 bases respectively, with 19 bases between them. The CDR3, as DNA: TGTGCCAGTAGTATATGGTTCCTGGGGGCAGCGGATCAGCCCCAGCATTTT. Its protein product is CASSIWFLGAADQPQHF.

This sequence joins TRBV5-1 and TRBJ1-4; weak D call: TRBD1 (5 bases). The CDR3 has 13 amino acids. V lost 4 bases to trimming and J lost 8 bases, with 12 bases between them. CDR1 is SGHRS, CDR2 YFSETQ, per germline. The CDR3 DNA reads TGCGCCAGCAGCGCTGGATGGGGCGAAAAACTGTTTTTT. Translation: CASSAGWGEKLFF.

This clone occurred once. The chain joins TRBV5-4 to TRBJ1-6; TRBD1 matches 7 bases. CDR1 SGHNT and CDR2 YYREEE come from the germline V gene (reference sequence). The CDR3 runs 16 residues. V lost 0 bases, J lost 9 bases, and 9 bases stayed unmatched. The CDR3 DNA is TGTGCCAGCAGCTTGGGGGGCAGGGGGTCGATTTCACCCCTCCACTTT. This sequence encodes CASSLGGRGSISPLHF. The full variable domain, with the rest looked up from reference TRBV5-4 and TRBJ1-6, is ETGVTQSPTHLIKTRGQQVTLRCSSQSGHNTVSWYQQALGQGPQFIFQYYREEENGRGNFPPRFSGLQFPNYSSELNVNALELDDSALYLCASSLGGRGSISPLHFGNGTRLTVT.

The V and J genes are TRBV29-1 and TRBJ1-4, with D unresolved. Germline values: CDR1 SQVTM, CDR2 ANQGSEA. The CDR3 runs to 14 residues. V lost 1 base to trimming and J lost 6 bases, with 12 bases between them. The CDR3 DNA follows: TGCAGCGTTGAAGTCAACTTCCCCGATGAAAAACTGTTTTTT. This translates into CSVEVNFPDEKLFF.

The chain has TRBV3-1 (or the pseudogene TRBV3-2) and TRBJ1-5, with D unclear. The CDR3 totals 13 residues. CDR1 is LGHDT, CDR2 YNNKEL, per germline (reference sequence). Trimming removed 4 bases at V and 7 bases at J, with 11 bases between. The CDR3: CASSRGESQPQHF. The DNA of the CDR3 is TGTGCCAGCAGCCGGGGAGAGAGCCAGCCCCAGCATTTT.

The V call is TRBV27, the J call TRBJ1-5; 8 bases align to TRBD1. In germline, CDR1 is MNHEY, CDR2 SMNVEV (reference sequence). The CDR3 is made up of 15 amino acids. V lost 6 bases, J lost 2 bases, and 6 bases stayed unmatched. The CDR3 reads CASSNRGSGNQPQHF. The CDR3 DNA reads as TGTGCCAGCAGCAACAGGGGGTCGGGCAATCAGCCCCAGCATTTT.

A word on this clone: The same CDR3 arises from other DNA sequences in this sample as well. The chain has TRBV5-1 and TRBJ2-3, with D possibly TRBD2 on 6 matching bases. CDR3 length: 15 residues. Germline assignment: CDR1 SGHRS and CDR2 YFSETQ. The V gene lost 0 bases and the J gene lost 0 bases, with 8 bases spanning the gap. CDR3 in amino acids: CASSLAGVSTDTQYF. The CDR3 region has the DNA TGCGCCAGCAGCTTGGCGGGGGTTAGCACAGATACGCAGTATTTT. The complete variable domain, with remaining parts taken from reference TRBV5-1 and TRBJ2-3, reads KAGVTQTPRYLIKTRGQQVTLSCSPISGHRSVSWYQQTPGQGLQFLFEYFSETQRNKGNFPGRFSGRQFSNSRSEMNVSTLELGDSALYLCASSLAGVSTDTQYFGPGTRLTVL.

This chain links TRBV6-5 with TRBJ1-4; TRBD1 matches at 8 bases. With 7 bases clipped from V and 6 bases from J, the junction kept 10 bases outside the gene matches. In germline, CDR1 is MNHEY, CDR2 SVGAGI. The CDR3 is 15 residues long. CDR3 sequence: CASTLPTGAYEKLFF. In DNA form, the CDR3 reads TGTGCCAGCACCCTTCCGACAGGGGCTTATGAAAAACTGTTTTTT.

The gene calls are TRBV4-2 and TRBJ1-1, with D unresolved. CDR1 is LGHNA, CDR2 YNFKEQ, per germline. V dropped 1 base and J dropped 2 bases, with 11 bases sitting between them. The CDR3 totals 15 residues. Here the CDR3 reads CASSQVLLGNTEAFF. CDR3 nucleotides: TGTGCCAGCAGCCAAGTCCTTCTAGGAAACACTGAAGCTTTCTTT.

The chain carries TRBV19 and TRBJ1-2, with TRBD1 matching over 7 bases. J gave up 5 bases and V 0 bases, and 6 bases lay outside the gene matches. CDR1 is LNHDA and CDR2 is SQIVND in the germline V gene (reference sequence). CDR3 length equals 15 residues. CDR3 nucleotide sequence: TGTGCCAGTAGTATAGAAACCGGGACAGCTTATGGCTACACCTTC. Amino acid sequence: CASSIETGTAYGYTF.

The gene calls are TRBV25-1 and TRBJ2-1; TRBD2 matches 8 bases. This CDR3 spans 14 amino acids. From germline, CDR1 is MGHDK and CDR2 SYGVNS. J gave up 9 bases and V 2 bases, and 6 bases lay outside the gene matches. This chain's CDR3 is CASSEGAGAAEQFF. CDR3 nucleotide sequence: TGTGCCAGCAGTGAAGGAGCGGGGGCGGCTGAGCAGTTCTTC. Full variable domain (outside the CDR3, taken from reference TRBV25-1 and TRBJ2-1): EADIYQTPRYLVIGTGKKITLECSQTMGHDKMYWYQQDPGMELHLIHYSYGVNSTEKGDLSSESTVSRIRTEHFPLTLESARPSHTSQYLCASSEGAGAAEQFFGPGTRLTVL.